These 20 T cell receptor beta chains originate from one sample sequenced in a study of cytomegalovirus exposure and HLA in healthy donors. The PCR used 60 Vbeta and 13 Jbeta primers. The repertoire was sequenced with immunoSEQ multiplex PCR; TCRdb's copy has only in-frame clones and lacks some. Seen here are about 130,000 clones, 80% observed once, and the top ten hold roughly 3%. The specimen was PBMCs. The receptors stem from a male donor in good health and CMV-seronegative.

This sequence joins TRBV12-5 and TRBJ2-2; the D is unclear. Germline V gene lookup returns CDR1 LGHNT and CDR2 FRNRAP. This CDR3 contains 13 residues. The V end was cut by 2 bases, the J end by 6 bases, with 7 bases between. The CDR3 here is CASGLPPSGELFF. CDR3 DNA: TGTGCTAGTGGTTTGCCCCCCTCCGGGGAGCTGTTTTTT. Together with reference TRBV12-5 and TRBJ2-2, the CDR3 gives the full variable domain: DARVTQTPRHKVTEMGQEVTMRCQPILGHNTVFWYRQTMMQGLELLAYFRNRAPLDDSGMPKDRFSAEMPDATLATLKIQPSEPRDSAVYFCASGLPPSGELFFGEGSRLTVL.

Only one count was recorded for this clone. The chain combines TRBV19 with TRBJ1-5; no reliable D call. Looked up from germline, CDR1 is LNHDA and CDR2 is SQIVND (reference sequence). This CDR3 region has 15 residues. The germline V and J ends were trimmed by 1 base and 5 bases, with 12 bases remaining between them. The CDR3 DNA reads TGTGCCAGTAGTATAGGGGAGGTTGAGCATCAGCCCCAGCATTTT. It translates to CASSIGEVEHQPQHF.

This rearrangement joins TRBV27 to TRBJ1-2; tentative D call: TRBD1 (6 bases). The CDR3 extends over 13 amino acids. Looked up from germline, CDR1 is MNHEY and CDR2 is SMNVEV (reference sequence). V was shortened by 6 bases and J by 6 bases, with 14 bases between the two germline ends. CDR3 coding DNA: TGTGCCAGCAGGACGAGGGACATAGATGGCTACACCTTC. Its translation: CASRTRDIDGYTF.

In its sample, this clone was seen a few times. This chain connects TRBV15 to TRBJ1-1; D gene unclear. CDR1 LNHNV and CDR2 YYDKDF come from the germline V gene (reference sequence). V was pared by 5 bases and J by 4 bases, with 11 bases between. This CDR3 region has 13 residues. The CDR3 region is CATSRVSGTEAFF. The CDR3 nucleotides are TGTGCCACCAGCCGGGTTTCTGGCACTGAAGCTTTCTTT.

This rearrangement joins TRBV5-1 to TRBJ2-5; D gene ambiguous. The CDR3 has 16 residues. Trimming stripped 0 bases from V and 4 bases from J, with 16 bases between. Germline CDR1 reads SGHRS; CDR2 reads YFSETQ. CDR3 coding DNA: TGCGCCAGCAGCTTGGTTTGGCGGAGCCCCCCAGAGACCCAGTACTTC. As protein: CASSLVWRSPPETQYF.

The CDR3 protein is CASSPPPGGGAYEQYF. CDR3 in DNA: TGTGCCAGCAGCCCGCCCCCCGGCGGGGGGGCCTACGAGCAGTACTTC. The rearrangement links TRBV9 to TRBJ2-7, with 9 bases that match TRBD2. Germline trimming cut 4 bases from V and 2 bases from J; bases unmatched to any gene: 10. The CDR3 length is 16 residues. The germline V gene encodes CDR1 SGDLS and CDR2 YYNGEE.

V and J are TRBV2 and TRBJ2-7; TRBD2 might be the D (6 bases). V dropped 7 bases and J dropped 2 bases, with 18 bases sitting between them. This CDR3 spans 15 amino acids. Germline-derived CDR1 and CDR2 are SNHLY and FYNNEI. CDR3 sequence (DNA): TGTGCCAGCAATCTGGGACTCCCCGCAGCCTACGAGCAGTACTTC. Its protein product is CASNLGLPAAYEQYF.

The V and J genes are TRBV27 and TRBJ2-2; 7 bases fit TRBD1. The CDR3 runs 16 residues. Trimming cost V 6 bases and J 0 bases; bases outside gene matches: 7. Germline V lookup: CDR1 MNHEY, CDR2 SMNVEV (reference sequence). The CDR3 sequence: CASSSLTGPNTGELFF. The CDR3 bases are TGTGCCAGCAGCTCTCTGACAGGGCCGAACACCGGGGAGCTGTTTTTT.

The chain recombines TRBV28 with TRBJ2-1, with 7 bases lining up with TRBD1. Looked up from germline, CDR1 is MDHEN and CDR2 is SYDVKM. V dropped 10 bases and J dropped 7; count of bases not matched to a gene: 13. The CDR3 is made up of 14 amino acids. DNA for the CDR3: TGTGCCATAACCGGGACAGCCCGATCAAATGAGCAGTTCTTC. As protein: CAITGTARSNEQFF.

This clone was seen more than once but under ten times. The genes are TRBV18 and TRBJ1-1; TRBD1 agrees at 10 bases. V lost 3 bases, J lost 6 bases, and 7 bases stayed unmatched. Per the germline V gene, CDR1 is KGHSH and CDR2 is LQKENI. The CDR3 consists of 15 residues. In DNA form, the CDR3 reads TGTGCCAGCTCACCTCCGACAGGGGGCCTTTCTGAAGCTTTCTTT. It codes for CASSPPTGGLSEAFF.

V and J are TRBV5-1 and TRBJ2-2; 7 nucleotides line up with TRBD1. The CDR3 spans 16 residues. Unmatched junction bases numbered 13, after V lost 4 bases and J lost 7 bases. Germline V gene data show CDR1 as SGHRS and CDR2 as YFSETQ. CDR3 nucleotides: TGCGCCAGCAGCCCATCCCGATTAGGGGGCATCGGGGAGCTGTTTTTT. This encodes CASSPSRLGGIGELFF. Drawing the rest from reference TRBV5-1 and TRBJ2-2, the complete variable domain is KAGVTQTPRYLIKTRGQQVTLSCSPISGHRSVSWYQQTPGQGLQFLFEYFSETQRNKGNFPGRFSGRQFSNSRSEMNVSTLELGDSALYLCASSPSRLGGIGELFFGEGSRLTVL.

This clone came up once. The J gene is TRBJ2-5, the V gene TRBV7-9; possible D gene TRBD1, 6 bases. The CDR3 is 14 residues long. Per the germline V gene, CDR1 is SEHNR and CDR2 is FQNEAQ (reference sequence). The germline V and J ends were trimmed by 5 bases and 11 bases, with 21 bases remaining between them. The CDR3 nucleotides read TGTGCCAGCAGCCGACTTGGACAGCCCTTTATGCAGTACTTC. The encoded protein is CASSRLGQPFMQYF.

The chain carries TRBV5-3 and TRBJ2-1; 7 nucleotides match TRBD2. TRBV5-3 has ORF status, its function being uncertain. Unmatched junction bases numbered 8, after V lost 1 base and J lost 7 bases. This CDR3 has 15 amino acids. DNA for the CDR3: TGTGCCAGAAGCTTGAAGGGAGGGAGCGGAAATGAGCAGTTCTTC. Translating gives CARSLKGGSGNEQFF.

V and J are TRBV5-5 and TRBJ2-1; possibly TRBD1 for D (6 bases). The V and J ends lost 6 bases and 3 bases respectively, with 10 bases between them. The CDR3 covers 13 residues. Germline CDR1 reads SGHKS; CDR2 reads YYEKEE (reference sequence). CDR3 amino acids: CASTQGFYNEQFF. In DNA, the CDR3 is TGTGCCAGCACCCAGGGGTTCTACAATGAGCAGTTCTTC.

The chain recombines TRBV7-2 with TRBJ2-5; 7 bases fit TRBD1. J lost 3 bases, V lost 5 bases, and 9 bases had no gene match. Germline V gene data show CDR1 as SGHTA and CDR2 as FQGNSA. This CDR3 contains 15 residues. The CDR3 sequence is CASSLQTGREETQYF. Written as DNA, the CDR3 is TGTGCCAGCAGCCTACAGACAGGGCGCGAAGAGACCCAGTACTTC.

This clone was detected only a few times. The J gene is TRBJ1-1, the V gene TRBV7-9; 7 bases map to TRBD1. V was pared by 5 bases and J by 0 bases, with 9 bases of the junction left unmatched. Germline CDR1 reads SEHNR; CDR2 reads FQNEAQ (reference sequence). CDR3 length: 16 amino acids. The CDR3 reads CASSLRRGRLNTEAFF. CDR3 coding DNA: TGTGCCAGCAGCCTCCGTAGGGGGCGTCTGAACACTGAAGCTTTCTTT.

This sequence joins TRBV28 and TRBJ2-7, with TRBD1 matching 9 bases. The CDR3 loop spans 15 amino acids. CDR1 is MDHEN, CDR2 SYDVKM, per germline. The junction had 12 bases not matched to a gene; V was cut back by 6 bases and J by 6 bases. The CDR3 coding sequence is TGTGCCAGCAGCCAAACCCCGGGACAGGGAGGCGAGCAGTACTTC. It codes for CASSQTPGQGGEQYF.

The chain recombines TRBV27 with TRBJ2-3; no reliable D call. The germline V gene has CDR1 MNHEY and CDR2 SMNVEV (reference sequence). Trimming removed 8 bases at V and 2 bases at J, with 17 bases between. The CDR3 spans 15 residues. The CDR3 here is CASFKSVTVTDTQYF. The CDR3 DNA follows: TGTGCCAGCTTTAAAAGCGTCACTGTCACAGATACGCAGTATTTT.

This clone has just a few counts. This chain joins TRBV2 and TRBJ1-2; 9 bases line up with TRBD1. V lost 7 bases, J lost 6 bases, and 3 bases stayed unmatched. Germline lookup yields CDR1 SNHLY and CDR2 FYNNEI. The length of the CDR3 is 12 residues. The CDR3 nucleotides are TGTGCCAGCATGACAGGGGGTCATGGCTACACCTTC. It codes for CASMTGGHGYTF.

This clone has a single count. The rearrangement uses TRBV15 and TRBJ2-2; D is perhaps TRBD2 (6 bases). The CDR3 has 16 amino acids. Germline loops: CDR1 LNHNV, CDR2 YYDKDF (reference sequence). Trimming took off 1 base at V and 1 base at J, with 10 bases between the two ends. CDR3 coding DNA: TGTGCCACCAGCAGAGCCCTGGGGGGGAACACCGGGGAGCTGTTTTTT. This gives the protein CATSRALGGNTGELFF.